The 17 T cell receptor beta chains listed next were all sequenced from one sample in a study of T cell responses to AZD1222 COVID-19 vaccine (dated by TCRdb to about 2021). Library prep was done by the immunoSEQ multiplex PCR assay. Held by TCRdb, this immuneACCESS table contains in-frame sequences only and omits some clones. Under half of the omission traces to an unresolved V gene where checked; the cause of the rest is unknown. Within this sample are about 99,000 clones, with 70% to 90% of them counted one time only. Around 20% of the sample is in the top ten clones. In the paper's terms, the time point label means: baseline before first vaccination. Sample: peripheral blood, taken on day 0 of AZD1222 vaccination. Receptors were obtained from an adult in good health.

This clone appeared once. The chain has TRBV28 and TRBJ1-3; no definite D call. Trimming removed 7 bases at V and 0 bases at J, with 10 bases between. This CDR3 has 14 amino acids. Germline CDR1 is MDHEN and CDR2 is SYDVKM. The CDR3 nucleotides read TGTGCCAGCACCCTGAGGAGCTCTGGAAACACCATATATTTT. Its protein is CASTLRSSGNTIYF.

The chain couples TRBV29-1 to TRBJ2-7, with 9 bases lining up with TRBD1. The CDR3 covers 12 residues. The J segment lost 4 bases and the V segment lost 6 bases, leaving 4 bases of the junction unmatched. Germline V lookup: CDR1 SQVTM, CDR2 ANQGSEA. CDR3 sequence: CSVLQGAYEQYF. CDR3 in DNA: TGCAGCGTACTACAGGGGGCGTACGAGCAGTACTTC.

As concerns this clone: Different DNA sequences within this sample yield the same CDR3. The rearrangement links TRBV14 to TRBJ2-3, with TRBD1 matching over 9 bases. Germline CDR1 reads SGHDN; CDR2 reads FVKESK. Trimming at V came to 0 bases and at J to 0 bases, leaving 1 base not matched to a gene. The CDR3 runs to 16 residues. CDR3 loop: CASSQEGQGSTDTQYF. The CDR3 region has the DNA TGTGCCAGCAGCCAAGAAGGACAGGGGAGCACAGATACGCAGTATTTT.

The chain links TRBV7-3 to TRBJ2-3; D not resolved. V lost 5 bases, J lost 1 base, and 7 bases lay in between. The CDR3 has 13 amino acids. The V gene's germline CDR1 is SGHTA and CDR2 FQGTGA. This CDR3 reads CASSGGGTDTQYF. CDR3 bases: TGTGCCAGCAGCGGTGGGGGCACAGATACGCAGTATTTT.

This rearrangement joins TRBV10-3 to TRBJ2-3; 10 bases line up with TRBD2. This CDR3 comprises 15 residues. In germline, CDR1 is ENHRY, CDR2 SYGVKD. With V trimmed by 5 bases and J by 4 bases, 6 bases remained unmatched. This chain's CDR3 is CAISSPSGGADTQYF. The DNA of the CDR3 is TGTGCCATCAGTAGTCCTAGCGGGGGCGCAGATACGCAGTATTTT.

V and J are TRBV4-1 and TRBJ1-5; the match to TRBD1 covers 8 bases. The CDR3 has 15 amino acids. CDR1 is MGHRA, CDR2 YSYEKL, per germline. J was trimmed by 10 bases and V by 0 bases; bases with no gene match: 8. CDR3: CASSQETGAVRPQHF. CDR3 DNA sequence: TGCGCCAGCAGCCAAGAGACAGGGGCCGTGAGACCCCAGCATTTT.

In the case of this clone: One end of the junction is discordant with germline, which a read error may explain. The rearrangement uses TRBV7-3 and TRBJ2-1; perhaps TRBD2 as D (5 bases). Germline lookup yields CDR1 SGHTA and CDR2 FQGTGA. The CDR3 is 12 amino acids. The CDR3: CASSPTSSEKFF. The CDR3 bases are TGTGCCAGCAGCCCAACTAGTAGTGAGAAGTTCTTC.

V is TRBV5-4 and J is TRBJ2-3; 7 positions match TRBD2. Germline V gene sequence: CDR1 SGHNT, CDR2 YYREEE (reference sequence). Trimming took 0 bases from V and 2 from J; bases not matched to a gene: 6. The CDR3 is 16 residues long. The CDR3 sequence: CASSLDVGGTTDTQYF. The CDR3 region has the DNA TGTGCCAGCAGCTTGGACGTCGGGGGGACCACAGATACGCAGTATTTT.

This clone occurred once. This chain links TRBV5-4 with TRBJ2-5; no clear D gene. From germline, CDR1 is SGHNT and CDR2 YYREEE (reference sequence). There are 14 residues in the CDR3. V was pared by 2 bases and J by 4 bases, with 12 bases between. The CDR3 DNA is TGTGCCAGCAGCTTCAGAGGACCCCGAGAGACCCAGTACTTC. Its translation is CASSFRGPRETQYF.

The J gene is TRBJ1-2, the V gene TRBV5-6, with D hard to call. CDR1 SGHDT and CDR2 YYEEEE come from the germline V gene. Trimming took 0 bases from V and 2 from J, leaving 5 bases between them. This CDR3 spans 13 amino acids. CDR3 loop: CASSLDRNYGYTF. DNA of the CDR3: TGTGCCAGCAGCTTGGACAGAAACTATGGCTACACCTTC.

The chain links TRBV6-5 to TRBJ1-2; a possible D gene is TRBD1 (5 bases). The CDR3 sequence is 15 residues long. V dropped 6 bases and J dropped 6 bases, with 20 bases sitting between them. Per germline, CDR1 MNHEY and CDR2 SVGAGI. The CDR3 sequence is CASSQSRRAGDGYTF. CDR3 sequence (DNA): TGTGCCAGCAGCCAATCCCGCAGGGCTGGTGATGGCTACACCTTC.

This chain joins TRBV5-4 and TRBJ2-1, with D maybe TRBD1 (6 bases). This CDR3 spans 16 amino acids. V was shortened by 4 bases and J by 4 bases, with 18 bases between the two germline ends. Germline CDR1 SGHNT, CDR2 YYREEE (reference sequence). In DNA form, the CDR3 reads TGTGCCAGCAGCCCCCCTCCAGGGGCGGGTTACAATGAGCAGTTCTTC. This codes for CASSPPPGAGYNEQFF.

The chain couples TRBV6-5 to TRBJ2-1; D unresolved. The length of the CDR3 is 13 residues. Trimming cost V 10 bases and J 4 bases, with 14 bases left between them. Germline V CDR1 and CDR2: MNHEY, SVGAGI. CDR3 in DNA: TGTGCCACCAACTCGATCCAATACAATGAGCAGTTCTTC. This translates into CATNSIQYNEQFF.

The chain employs TRBV12-5 and TRBJ2-3; D perhaps matches TRBD1 (6 bases). The CDR3 is made up of 14 amino acids. Germline V gene data show CDR1 as LGHNT and CDR2 as FRNRAP. V shed 6 bases and J shed 2 bases, with 12 bases lying between them. CDR3 loop: CASGPMGATDTQYF. The CDR3 DNA sequence: TGTGCTAGTGGCCCCATGGGGGCCACAGATACGCAGTATTTT. The entire variable domain, with the rest obtained from reference TRBV12-5 and TRBJ2-3, is as follows: DARVTQTPRHKVTEMGQEVTMRCQPILGHNTVFWYRQTMMQGLELLAYFRNRAPLDDSGMPKDRFSAEMPDATLATLKIQPSEPRDSAVYFCASGPMGATDTQYFGPGTRLTVL.

The rearrangement joins TRBV6-5 to TRBJ1-2; D may be TRBD1 (6 bases). The CDR3 has 12 amino acids. Germline CDR1 is MNHEY and CDR2 is SVGAGI. The ends were cut back, 8 bases at V and 4 bases at J, with 11 bases in the middle. The CDR3 loop reads CASQGSAYGYTF. In DNA form, the CDR3 reads TGTGCCAGCCAGGGGTCTGCCTATGGCTACACCTTC.

V usage is TRBV9 and J usage is TRBJ2-2; no firm D call. Trimming shortened V by 1 base and J by 1 base, and 5 bases separated the two germline ends. The germline gives CDR1 SGDLS, CDR2 YYNGEE. The CDR3 is made up of 14 amino acids. The CDR3 DNA reads as TGTGCCAGCAGCGTATCAGTGAACACCGGGGAGCTGTTTTTT. Encoded protein: CASSVSVNTGELFF.

CDR3 nucleotide sequence: TGTGCCAGCAGTGAACACATTTCGAACACCGGGGAGCTGTTTTTT. Amino acid sequence: CASSEHISNTGELFF. The chain carries TRBV6-1 and TRBJ2-2; D unresolved. Germline CDR1 and CDR2: MNHNS and SASEGT. The CDR3 is 15 amino acids. V lost 2 bases and J lost 0, with 7 bases in between.